This TCR beta chain was retrieved from a study of blood T cell repertoires in COVID-19. Background on the study: Specimens from acute and convalescent COVID-19 originated in the United States, Italy and Spain.

Germline V gene sequence: CDR1 LGHDT, CDR2 YNNKEL (reference sequence). This CDR3 is built from 13 residues. The V and J ends lost 6 bases and 8 bases, in that order; junction bases with no gene match: 7. As handled by the study authors: Reference gene primer amplification yielded estimated nucleated cell counts. Assay used: immunoSEQ multiplex PCR; TCRdb lists only in-frame clones, some missing. Clone size and V and J calls were adopted from that table, with D and trimming inferred from the DNA. Here the sample spans 250,000 to 350,000 clones, over 75% being singletons. The sample consisted of peripheral blood. This receptor was identified in an older woman with acute or convalescent COVID-19. This rearrangement joins TRBV3-1 (or the pseudogene TRBV3-2) to TRBJ1-3; TRBD1 matches at 7 bases. This CDR3 is CASSEQGRDTIYF. In DNA, the CDR3 is TGTGCCAGCAGTGAACAGGGGAGAGACACCATATATTTT.